This T cell receptor beta chain comes out of a study of shared clonotypes between healthy human individuals. As regards this clone: Its target is not known.

Deep was the level used in running the assay. Around 290 ng DNA, roughly 30,000 T cell genomes, went into unsorted PBMC replicate PCRs. The table came from immunoSEQ multiplex PCR; TCRdb's copy has only in-frame clones and leaves some out. The sample has around 500,000 clones; 78% are singletons. CDR3 length: 14 amino acids. Looked up from germline, CDR1 is SGDLS and CDR2 is YYNGEE. V lost 0 bases and J lost 1, with 7 bases in between. Study-wide findings and caveats: In this cohort, only blood was sampled, and tissue repertoires likely differ.

Only Caucasian adults living in Nashville, Tennessee served as donors. The chain has TRBV9 and TRBJ1-1; D unresolved. This clonotype originated in a middle-aged woman in good health. Some clones in this sample may be carry-over from other donors' samples. Specimen: PBMCs. CDR3 sequence reads: CASSVVPQNTEAFF. CDR3 sequence (DNA): TGTGCCAGCAGCGTAGTTCCCCAGAACACTGAAGCTTTCTTT. The whole variable domain, filled in from reference TRBV9 and TRBJ1-1, reads DSGVTQTPKHLITATGQRVTLRCSPRSGDLSVYWYQQSLDQGLQFLIQYYNGEERAKGNILERFSAQQFPDLHSELNLSSLELGDSALYFCASSVVPQNTEAFFGQGTRLTVV.